Described below is a single TCR beta chain sequence and its context. The junction had 12 bases not matched to a gene; V was cut back by 4 bases and J by 6 bases. Germline lookup yields CDR1 SGHRS and CDR2 YFSETQ. The CDR3 is 16 residues long. Measured with immunoSEQ multiplex PCR; TCRdb has only the in-frame clones, and not every one. This sample carries hundreds of thousands of clones, around 90% of them seen once, and the ten largest clones take around 3%. This specimen comes from a study of blood T cell repertoires in COVID-19. Across the study: Italy, Spain and the United States were the sources of the convalescent and acute COVID-19 samples.

The clonotype was recovered from a woman between 45 and 60 years old who had recovered from COVID-19. The chain uses TRBV5-1 and TRBJ2-2, with 7 bases lining up with TRBD2. Source material: PBMCs or T cells enriched from blood (not recorded which). DNA of the CDR3: TGCGCCAGCAGCCCGCAGGTGGCGGGAGTTTCCGGGGAGCTGTTTTTT. Translated: CASSPQVAGVSGELFF.